The 23 T cell receptor beta chains below were found in one sample sequenced in a study of CD8 T cells in Susac syndrome. The RNA input was roughly 0.5 to 1 ug, and it was reverse transcribed with random hexamers. TCRdb re-called the immunoSEQ multiplex PCR reads with MiXCR, one entry per CDR3 protein. The repertoire holds 200,000 to 300,000 distinct CDR3 sequences, about 96% seen once, with 0.1% in the top ten. Sequencing was carried out using CD4+ T cells from PBMCs. Source of these receptors: a human donor with Susac syndrome.

The chain joins TRBV3-1 to TRBJ2-7; a weak D match, TRBD1 (5 bases). Germline CDR1 is LGHDT and CDR2 is YNNKEL (reference sequence). Deletions cut 8 bases from V and 2 bases from J, with 7 bases between. The CDR3 spans 11 residues. This CDR3 is CASSRAYEQYF. In DNA form, the CDR3 reads TGTGCCAGCTCCAGGGCCTACGAGCAGTACTTC.

In this sample, this clonotype turned up a few times. The gene calls are TRBV9 and TRBJ2-7, with TRBD2 matching 7 bases. The CDR3 loop spans 12 amino acids. Germline V gene sequence: CDR1 SGDLS, CDR2 YYNGEE. The ends lost 4 bases at V and 4 bases at J; junction bases unmatched: 2. The CDR3 here is CASSTGGYEQYF. The CDR3 nucleotides read TGTGCCAGCAGCACCGGGGGGTACGAGCAGTACTTC.

The chain carries TRBV15 and TRBJ2-3; 11 nucleotides align to TRBD2. Germline CDR1 LNHNV, CDR2 YYDKDF (reference sequence). V lost 1 base to trimming and J lost 3 bases; unmatched junction nucleotides: 3. There are 16 residues in the CDR3. The CDR3 coding sequence is TGTGCCACCAGCAGAGGCCTAGCGGGAGGAACAGATACGCAGTATTTT. Protein sequence: CATSRGLAGGTDTQYF.

This chain uses TRBV29-1 with TRBJ1-3, with D unclear. V gave up 6 bases and J gave up 0 bases, with 12 bases separating them. Germline loops: CDR1 SQVTM, CDR2 ANQGSEA. This CDR3 contains 14 residues. The CDR3 DNA reads TGCAGCGTCACGGCCGGGAACTCTGGAAACACCATATATTTT. This translates into CSVTAGNSGNTIYF.

The chain uses TRBV4-1 and TRBJ1-5; TRBD1 matches 10 bases. Germline CDR1 and CDR2: MGHRA and YSYEKL. The CDR3 is made up of 16 amino acids. J gave up 4 bases and V 3 bases, and 6 bases lay outside the gene matches. In nucleotides, the CDR3 is TGCGCCAGCAGCCATCCCGACAGGGGGCAAAATCAGCCCCAGCATTTT. Protein product: CASSHPDRGQNQPQHF.

This clonotype was counted between two and nine times. This chain's CDR3 is CASSQGIYYNEQFF. The CDR3 DNA reads as TGTGCCAGCAGCCAGGGCATTTACTACAATGAGCAGTTCTTC. The rearrangement uses TRBV14 and TRBJ2-1; D gene unclear. CDR3 length: 14 amino acids. Looked up from germline, CDR1 is SGHDN and CDR2 is FVKESK. With 3 bases removed from V and 3 bases from J, the gap between germline ends came to 9 bases.

J is TRBJ2-7 and V is TRBV28, with 7 bases identical to TRBD2. CDR3 size: 12 residues. Germline CDR1 and CDR2: MDHEN and SYDVKM. Trimming removed 8 bases from V and 5 bases from J; junction bases left unmatched: 6. CDR3 loop: CASHGLGHEQYF. The CDR3 DNA is TGTGCCAGCCATGGACTAGGCCACGAGCAGTACTTC. The variable domain in full, completed from reference TRBV28 and TRBJ2-7, reads DVKVTQSSRYLVKRTGEKVFLECVQDMDHENMFWYRQDPGLGLRLIYFSYDVKMKEKGDIPEGYSVSREKKERFSLILESASTNQTSMYLCASHGLGHEQYFGPGTRLTVT.

The chain uses TRBV7-3 and TRBJ2-3; D remains unclear. CDR1 is SGHTA and CDR2 is FQGTGA in the germline V gene. The germline V and J ends were trimmed by 1 base and 2 bases, with 7 bases remaining between them. This CDR3 comprises 14 residues. The DNA for the CDR3 is TGTGCCAGCAGCTTAAAAGACCCCACAGATACGCAGTATTTT. This codes for CASSLKDPTDTQYF. The whole variable domain, remainder taken from reference TRBV7-3 and TRBJ2-3, is GAGVSQTPSNKVTEKGKYVELRCDPISGHTALYWYRQSLGQGPEFLIYFQGTGAADDSGLPNDRFFAVRPEGSVSTLKIQRTERGDSAVYLCASSLKDPTDTQYFGPGTRLTVL.

J is TRBJ2-7 and V is TRBV7-9, with D possibly TRBD1 on 5 matching bases. CDR1 is SEHNR, CDR2 FQNEAQ, per germline (reference sequence). This CDR3 comprises 15 residues. V was shortened by 2 bases and J by 3 bases, with 14 bases between the two germline ends. The CDR3 here is CASSLRQGTDYEQYF. The CDR3 coding sequence is TGTGCCAGCAGCTTAAGGCAGGGCACAGACTACGAGCAGTACTTC.

V and J are TRBV7-9 and TRBJ2-5, with 12 bases identical to TRBD1. The germline V gene has CDR1 SEHNR and CDR2 FQNEAQ (reference sequence). The CDR3 spans 17 residues. V was clipped by 5 bases and J by 0 bases; unmatched bases: 7. Here the CDR3 reads CASSPGTGGENQETQYF. CDR3 nucleotide sequence: TGTGCCAGCAGCCCCGGGACAGGGGGCGAGAACCAAGAGACCCAGTACTTC.

The V call is TRBV29-1, the J call TRBJ2-3, with 9 bases aligning to TRBD1. Germline V gives CDR1 SQVTM, CDR2 ANQGSEA. This CDR3 is built from 13 residues. The V segment lost 3 bases and the J segment 4 bases; nucleotides outside the gene matches: 2. CDR3 loop: CSVEDRGADTQYF. The DNA of the CDR3 is TGCAGCGTTGAGGACAGGGGAGCAGATACGCAGTATTTT.

This sequence joins TRBV29-1 and TRBJ1-5; no clear D gene. The CDR3 runs to 12 residues. From germline, CDR1 is SQVTM and CDR2 ANQGSEA. Trimming removed 6 bases at V and 11 bases at J, with 17 bases between. The CDR3 DNA reads as TGCAGCGTAGTGACTCGGGCAGATGCCCAGCATTTT. Translation: CSVVTRADAQHF.

This clonotype was observed once. The chain couples TRBV5-4 to TRBJ1-2, with D uncertain. The CDR3 loop spans 13 amino acids. The V end was cut by 0 bases, the J end by 0 bases, with 3 bases between. CDR1 and CDR2 (germline): SGHNT, YYREEE (reference sequence). CDR3 sequence: CASSLASNYGYTF. In nucleotides, the CDR3 is TGTGCCAGCAGCTTGGCTTCTAACTATGGCTACACCTTC.

The rearrangement links TRBV6-5 to TRBJ2-3, with TRBD1 matching 9 bases. J lost 4 bases, V lost 7 bases, and 6 bases had no gene match. The CDR3 covers 14 residues. Germline loops: CDR1 MNHEY, CDR2 SVGAGI. The CDR3: CASKPGQGSDTQYF. The CDR3 DNA reads TGTGCCAGCAAACCGGGACAGGGTTCAGATACGCAGTATTTT.

The chain couples TRBV30 to TRBJ2-7, with D perhaps TRBD1 (6 bases). Germline CDR1 GTSNPN, CDR2 SVGIG (reference sequence). This CDR3 is built from 13 residues. Trimming took 1 base from V and 3 from J, leaving 10 bases between them. The CDR3 DNA reads TGTGCCTGGAGTGCTGGACAGTTCTACGAGCAGTACTTC. Encoded protein: CAWSAGQFYEQYF.

V is TRBV6-5 and J is TRBJ1-4; D gene unclear. CDR3 length: 14 residues. With 10 bases removed from V and 0 bases from J, the gap between germline ends came to 12 bases. Germline-derived CDR1 and CDR2 are MNHEY and SVGAGI. CDR3 sequence (DNA): TGTGCCACCCATCGGAGTGCAACTAATGAAAAACTGTTTTTT. It specifies CATHRSATNEKLFF.

The chain couples TRBV4-1 to TRBJ2-3, with 9 bases lining up with TRBD1. This CDR3 contains 15 residues. The germline V gene encodes CDR1 MGHRA and CDR2 YSYEKL. After removal of 4 bases from V and 2 bases from J, the junction contained 4 bases not matched to a gene. CDR3 nucleotide sequence: TGCGCCAGCAGCCTGAACAGGGGGCCCACAGATACGCAGTATTTT. Translated: CASSLNRGPTDTQYF.

CDR3 coding DNA: TGTGCCAGCAGTCGCATGCTAGCGGGAGGGGGCGAGCAGTACTTC. Translated, it gives CASSRMLAGGGEQYF. The chain has TRBV6-5 and TRBJ2-7, with 12 bases lining up with TRBD2. Germline values: CDR1 MNHEY, CDR2 SVGAGI. V trimming: 5 bases; J trimming: 6 bases; junction bases outside the gene matches: 8. The CDR3 length is 15 residues.

The rearrangement links TRBV20-1 to TRBJ2-7, with a tentative D call TRBD2 (5 bases). The CDR3 is made up of 14 amino acids. In germline, CDR1 is DFQATT, CDR2 SNEGSKA (reference sequence). Deletions cut 6 bases from V and 6 bases from J, with 21 bases between. In DNA form, the CDR3 reads TGCAGTGCGAGAAGGACTGGCTTCCTGGGCGAGCAGTACTTC. This encodes CSARRTGFLGEQYF.

CDR3 in amino acids: CASSQDPGPGTFWEQFF. In DNA, the CDR3 is TGCGCCAGCAGCCAAGATCCTGGGCCTGGGACTTTCTGGGAGCAGTTCTTC. The V call is TRBV4-1, the J call TRBJ2-1; tentatively, D is TRBD2 (6 bases). Trimming removed 0 bases at V and 10 bases at J, with 22 bases between. In germline, CDR1 is MGHRA, CDR2 YSYEKL. This CDR3 is built from 17 residues.

This chain connects TRBV30 to TRBJ1-5; D uncertain. V shed 3 bases and J shed 0 bases, with 9 bases lying between them. Germline values: CDR1 GTSNPN, CDR2 SVGIG (reference sequence). The CDR3 extends over 14 amino acids. The CDR3 coding sequence is TGTGCCTGGAGGGACGGGAATAGCAATCAGCCCCAGCATTTT. As protein: CAWRDGNSNQPQHF.

As DNA, the CDR3 is TGTGCCTGGCGCCGAGGGGAAAAACTGTTTTTT. Residues: CAWRRGEKLFF. The rearrangement links TRBV30 to TRBJ1-4; D gene unclear. The CDR3 has 11 amino acids. V was cut by 5 bases and J by 8 bases, with 9 bases left in between. The germline V gene has CDR1 GTSNPN and CDR2 SVGIG (reference sequence).

DNA for the CDR3: TGCAGTGCTAGAGATTCAGGACAGGGTACGTTGGAGCAGTACTTC. This encodes CSARDSGQGTLEQYF. The chain joins TRBV20-1 to TRBJ2-7; 8 bases map to TRBD1. The length of the CDR3 is 15 residues. The V gene end was trimmed by 0 bases and the J gene end by 7 bases; junction bases not matched to a gene: 11. Germline assignment: CDR1 DFQATT and CDR2 SNEGSKA (reference sequence).